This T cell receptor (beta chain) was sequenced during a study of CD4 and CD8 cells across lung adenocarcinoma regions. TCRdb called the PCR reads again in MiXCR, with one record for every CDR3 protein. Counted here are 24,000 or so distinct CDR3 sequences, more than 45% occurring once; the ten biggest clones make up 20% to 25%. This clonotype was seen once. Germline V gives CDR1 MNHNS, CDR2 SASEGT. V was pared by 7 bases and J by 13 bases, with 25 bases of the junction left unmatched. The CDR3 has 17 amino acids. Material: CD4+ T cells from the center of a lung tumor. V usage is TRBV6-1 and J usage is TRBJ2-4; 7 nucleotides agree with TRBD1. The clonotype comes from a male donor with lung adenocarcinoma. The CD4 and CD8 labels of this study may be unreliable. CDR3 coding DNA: TGTGCCAGCAAGAGAGAGGGGGCGGCCTGTACCCAAGATACCCAGTACTTC. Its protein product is CASKREGAACTQDTQYF.